Listed below are T cell receptor beta chains from one sample, sequenced in a study of CD8+ T cells in alopecia areata. Clones were sequenced by immunoSEQ multiplex PCR, and TCRdb holds only the in-frame ones, with some missing. The top ten clones hold roughly 10% of a sample with over 150,000 clones, about 53% of them seen once. The sequenced sample was CD8+ T cells sorted from blood, obtained at week 24, from a patient treated with tofacitinib. Source of these receptors: a human donor with alopecia areata. The CDR3 runs from the conserved cysteine through the conserved F or W. Each record gives: D gene, J gene, CDR3 length, V gene, clone size, CDR3 DNA, CDR3 protein. D genes are given only for firm matches. Size values are once, few and many counts, or a class for expanded clones, and some rows have none.

>.|TRBJ1-2|12|TRBV29-1|few
TGCAGCGTTGTAGCCAGAAACTATGGCTACACCTTC
CSVVARNYGYTF
>.|TRBJ2-2|15|TRBV4-3|.
TGCGCCAGCAGCCAAGATCGGGGGTCCACCGGGGAGCTGTTTTTT
CASSQDRGSTGELFF
>TRBD1|TRBJ1-6|15|TRBV5-6|.
TGTGCCAGCAGCTGGGGGACAGGGAAGAATTCACCCCTCCACTTT
CASSWGTGKNSPLHF
>.|TRBJ1-4|15|TRBV27|.
TGTGCCAGCAGTTCCGCGGGGGGGATTAATGAAAAACTGTTTTTT
CASSSAGGINEKLFF
>TRBD2|TRBJ2-3|15|TRBV29-1|few
TGCAGCGTTGAAATAGCGGGGGGCGACACAGATACGCAGTATTTT
CSVEIAGGDTDTQYF
>.|TRBJ2-1|13|TRBV19|few
TGTGCCAGTTCCCCGGGACTCGGCAATGAGCAGTTCTTC
CASSPGLGNEQFF
>TRBD2|TRBJ2-3|17|TRBV11-2|many
TGTGCCAGCAGCTTAAGCCTAGCGGGGGGGAGCACAGATACGCAGTATTTT
CASSLSLAGGSTDTQYF
>.|TRBJ2-7|13|TRBV29-1|.
TGCAGCGTTGGGGCGCTGGACAACTACGAGCAGTACTTC
CSVGALDNYEQYF
>.|TRBJ2-3|15|TRBV5-6|.
TGTGCCAGCAGCTCCTTAGCGGAGGGCACAGATACGCAGTATTTT
CASSSLAEGTDTQYF
>.|TRBJ2-3|12|TRBV6-5|.
TGTGCCAGCAGTCCCTCTAGAGATACGCAGTATTTT
CASSPSRDTQYF
>.|TRBJ2-7|15|TRBV7-2|few
TGTGCCAGCAGCTTGGGCGGGGAAGTTCGGTACGAGCAGTACTTC
CASSLGGEVRYEQYF
>.|TRBJ1-2|11|TRBV7-9|.
TGTGCCAGCAGCACCGGAGGTGGCTACACCTTC
CASSTGGGYTF
>.|TRBJ2-5|14|TRBV7-8|.
TGTGCCAGCAGCTTAGGCAGGGAGGTGGAGACCCAGTACTTC
CASSLGREVETQYF
>.|TRBJ1-2|16|TRBV6-1|.
TGTGCCAGCAGTGAAGAATGGGGGCCTTACCCCTATGGCTACACCTTC
CASSEEWGPYPYGYTF
>.|TRBJ2-5|15|TRBV7-3|.
TGTGCCAGCAGCCCGAAACCGGCGGGCCCAGAGACCCAGTACTTC
CASSPKPAGPETQYF
>TRBD1|TRBJ1-2|13|TRBV14|once
TGTGCCAGCAGTCAAGGGACAGCCTATGGCTACACCTTC
CASSQGTAYGYTF
>TRBD1|TRBJ1-2|18|TRBV28|.
TGTGCCAGCAGTCCCCAGGGGGCCGGGGAACTAGCTAACTATGGCTACACCTTC
CASSPQGAGELANYGYTF
>TRBD1|TRBJ1-6|14|TRBV27|once
TGTGCCAGCATGAATGGGGACAGGGGATCACCCCTCCACTTT
CASMNGDRGSPLHF